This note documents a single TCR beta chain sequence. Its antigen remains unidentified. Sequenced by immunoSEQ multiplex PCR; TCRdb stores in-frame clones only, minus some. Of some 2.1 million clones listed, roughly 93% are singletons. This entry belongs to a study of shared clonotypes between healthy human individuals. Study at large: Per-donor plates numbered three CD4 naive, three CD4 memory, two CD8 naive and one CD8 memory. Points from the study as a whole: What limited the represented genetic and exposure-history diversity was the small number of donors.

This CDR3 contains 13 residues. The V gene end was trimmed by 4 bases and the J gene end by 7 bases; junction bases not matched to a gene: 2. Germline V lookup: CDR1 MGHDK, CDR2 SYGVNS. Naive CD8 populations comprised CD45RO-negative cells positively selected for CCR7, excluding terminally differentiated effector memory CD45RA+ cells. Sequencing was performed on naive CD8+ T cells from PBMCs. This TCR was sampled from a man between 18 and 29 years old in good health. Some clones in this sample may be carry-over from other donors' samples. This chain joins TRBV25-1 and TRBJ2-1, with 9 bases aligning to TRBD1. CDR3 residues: CASSGGTGNEQFF. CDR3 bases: TGTGCCAGCAGTGGGGGGACAGGGAATGAGCAGTTCTTC.